A selection of T cell receptor beta chains follows, all from one sample in a study of T cell responses to AZD1222 COVID-19 vaccine. Sequenced by immunoSEQ multiplex PCR; TCRdb stores in-frame clones only, minus some. The sample consists of 100,000 to 150,000 clones, just under 90% of them appearing once. The sample here was peripheral blood, taken on day 0 of AZD1222 vaccination. Receptors were obtained from an adult in good health. The conserved cysteine and the conserved F or W are not part of the CDR3 here. The order of the fields is V gene, CDR3 length, CDR3 protein.

TRBV7-9,11,ASSLASVDEQY
TRBV18,14,ASSPRGSGNTGELF
TRBV4-1,12,ASSRDRGLWGYT
TRBV25-1,10,ASKLGQETQY
TRBV30,15,AWSTQGWSIGNQPQH
TRBV7-2,13,ASSLGSSVSETQY
TRBV19,11,ASDRGMNTEAF
TRBV3-1/TRBV3-2,11,ASSQGTVYGYT
TRBV18,12,ASSPPIAGNTIY
TRBV20-1,12,SASWSGGTDTQY
TRBV5-5,14,ASSGTSGTGSEKLF
TRBV7-2,12,ASSPTTGVGGYT
TRBV29-1,11,SVTGVSSYEQY
TRBV19,13,ASTPGTVSNQPQH
TRBV12-3/TRBV12-4,10,ASSPRFLEQY
TRBV7-2,11,ASSTQGKQPQH
TRBV27,12,ASSLSGMNTEAF
TRBV29-1,12,SVVGGTANEKLF